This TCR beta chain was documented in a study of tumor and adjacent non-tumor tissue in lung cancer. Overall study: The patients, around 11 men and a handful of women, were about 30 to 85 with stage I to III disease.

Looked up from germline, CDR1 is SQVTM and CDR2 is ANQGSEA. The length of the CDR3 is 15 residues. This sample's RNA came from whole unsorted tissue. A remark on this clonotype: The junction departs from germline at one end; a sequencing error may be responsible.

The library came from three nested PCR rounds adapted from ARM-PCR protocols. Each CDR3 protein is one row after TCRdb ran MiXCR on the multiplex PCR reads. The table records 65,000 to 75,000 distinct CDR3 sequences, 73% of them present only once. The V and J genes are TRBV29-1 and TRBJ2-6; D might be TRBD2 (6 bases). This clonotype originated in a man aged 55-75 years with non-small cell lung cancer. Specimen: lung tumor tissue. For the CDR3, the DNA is TGCAGCGTGGCGGGGTTAGATGCTCGGACCAACTTCCTGACTTTC. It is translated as CSVAGLDARTNFLTF.